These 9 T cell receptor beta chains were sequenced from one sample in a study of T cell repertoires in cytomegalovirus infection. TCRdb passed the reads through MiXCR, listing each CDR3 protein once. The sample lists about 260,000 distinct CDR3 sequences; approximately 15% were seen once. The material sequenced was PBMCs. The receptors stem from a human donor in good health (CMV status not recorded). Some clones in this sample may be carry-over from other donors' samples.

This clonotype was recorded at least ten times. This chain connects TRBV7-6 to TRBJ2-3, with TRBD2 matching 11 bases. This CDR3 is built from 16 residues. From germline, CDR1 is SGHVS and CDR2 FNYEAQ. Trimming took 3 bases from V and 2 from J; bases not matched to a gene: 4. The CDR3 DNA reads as TGTGCCAGCAGCTTGCTAGCGGGGGGAGCCACAGATACGCAGTATTTT. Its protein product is CASSLLAGGATDTQYF.

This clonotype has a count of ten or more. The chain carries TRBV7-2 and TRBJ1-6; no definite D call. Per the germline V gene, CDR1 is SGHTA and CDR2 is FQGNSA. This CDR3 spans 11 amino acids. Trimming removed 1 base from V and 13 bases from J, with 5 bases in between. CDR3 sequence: CASSLDSPLHF. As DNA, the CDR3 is TGTGCCAGCAGCTTAGACAGTCCCCTCCACTTT.

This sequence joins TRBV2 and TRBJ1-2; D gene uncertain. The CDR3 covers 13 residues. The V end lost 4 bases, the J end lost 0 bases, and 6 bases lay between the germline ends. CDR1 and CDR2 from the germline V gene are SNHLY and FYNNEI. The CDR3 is CASSAVANYGYTF. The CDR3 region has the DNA TGTGCCAGCAGTGCTGTGGCTAACTATGGCTACACCTTC.

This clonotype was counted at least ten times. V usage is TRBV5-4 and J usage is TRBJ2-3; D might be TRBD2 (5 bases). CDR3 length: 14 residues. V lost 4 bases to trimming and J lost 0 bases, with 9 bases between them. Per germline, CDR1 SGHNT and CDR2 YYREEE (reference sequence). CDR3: CASSLQRSTDTQYF. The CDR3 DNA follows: TGTGCCAGCAGCCTCCAGCGGAGCACAGATACGCAGTATTTT.

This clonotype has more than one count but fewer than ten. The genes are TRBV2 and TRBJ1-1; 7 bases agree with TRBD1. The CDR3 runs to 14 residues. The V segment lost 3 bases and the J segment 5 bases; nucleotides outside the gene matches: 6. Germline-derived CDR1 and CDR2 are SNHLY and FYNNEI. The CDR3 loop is CASSDQGGKTEAFF. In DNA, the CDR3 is TGTGCCAGCAGTGATCAAGGGGGCAAGACTGAAGCTTTCTTT. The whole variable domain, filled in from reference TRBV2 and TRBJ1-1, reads EPEVTQTPSHQVTQMGQEVILRCVPISNHLYFYWYRQILGQKVEFLVSFYNNEISEKSEIFDDQFSVERPDGSNFTLKIRSTKLEDSAMYFCASSDQGGKTEAFFGQGTRLTVV.

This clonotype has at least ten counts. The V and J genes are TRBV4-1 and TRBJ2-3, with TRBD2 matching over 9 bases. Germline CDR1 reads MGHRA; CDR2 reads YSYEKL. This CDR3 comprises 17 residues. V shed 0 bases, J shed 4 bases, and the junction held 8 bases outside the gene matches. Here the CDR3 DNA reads TGCGCCAGCAGCCAAGATTGGTTAGCGGGAGTTGCAGATACGCAGTATTTT. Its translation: CASSQDWLAGVADTQYF.

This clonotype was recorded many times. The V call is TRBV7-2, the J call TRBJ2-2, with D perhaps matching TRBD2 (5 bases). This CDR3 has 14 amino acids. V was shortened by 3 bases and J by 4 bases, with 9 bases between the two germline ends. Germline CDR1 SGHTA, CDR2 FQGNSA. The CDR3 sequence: CASSFRGRTGELFF. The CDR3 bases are TGTGCCAGCAGCTTCAGAGGGCGCACCGGGGAGCTGTTTTTT.

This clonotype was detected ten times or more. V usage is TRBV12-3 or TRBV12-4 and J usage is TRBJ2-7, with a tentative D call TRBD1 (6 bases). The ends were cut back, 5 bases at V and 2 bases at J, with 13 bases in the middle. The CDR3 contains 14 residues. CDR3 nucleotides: TGTGCCAGCAGTCGGAGAGGGGACACCTACGAGCAGTACTTC. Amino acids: CASSRRGDTYEQYF.

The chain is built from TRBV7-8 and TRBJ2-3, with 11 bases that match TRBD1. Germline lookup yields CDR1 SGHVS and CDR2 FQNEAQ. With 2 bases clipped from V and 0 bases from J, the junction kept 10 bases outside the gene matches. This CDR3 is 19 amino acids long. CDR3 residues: CASSLSTGQGVFSTDTQYF. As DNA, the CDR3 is TGTGCCAGCAGCTTATCCACGGGACAGGGGGTCTTTAGCACAGATACGCAGTATTTT.